These 7 T cell receptor beta chains share one sample of origin, sequenced in a study of resident and recirculating memory T cells in vitiligo. Profiling relied on immunoSEQ multiplex PCR, and the TCRdb table lists in-frame clones only, not all of them. The data contain tens of thousands of clones, 91% of them singletons. Sequences were obtained from blood. The receptors come from a male donor with vitiligo.

The rearrangement uses TRBV4-2 and TRBJ2-1; 10 bases agree with TRBD2. This CDR3 has 16 residues. V lost 0 bases to trimming and J lost 6 bases; unmatched junction nucleotides: 5. Germline CDR1 LGHNA, CDR2 YNFKEQ. The CDR3: CASSQDYSGGANEQFF. CDR3 DNA: TGTGCCAGCAGCCAAGACTACAGCGGGGGGGCCAATGAGCAGTTCTTC.

V gene TRBV11-2 combines with J gene TRBJ1-1; D is undetermined. CDR3 length: 14 amino acids. Trimming removed 5 bases from V and 2 bases from J, with 12 bases in between. CDR1 and CDR2 from the germline V gene are SGHAT and FQNNGV. In DNA form, the CDR3 reads TGTGCCAGCAGCGGTACGGGTATTAACACTGAAGCTTTCTTT. It codes for CASSGTGINTEAFF.

The chain recombines TRBV2 with TRBJ1-1; 9 bases agree with TRBD1. The CDR3 runs to 13 residues. V lost 10 bases, J lost 5 bases, and 8 bases stayed unmatched. Germline V gene lookup returns CDR1 SNHLY and CDR2 FYNNEI. The CDR3: CATGTGYRTEAFF. CDR3 nucleotide sequence: TGTGCCACCGGGACAGGGTATCGGACTGAAGCTTTCTTT.

CDR3 loop: CASSQGTGVGDTQYF. CDR3 nucleotides: TGCGCCAGCAGCCAAGGAACAGGGGTTGGAGATACGCAGTATTTT. V usage is TRBV4-3 and J usage is TRBJ2-3; 7 bases match TRBD1. CDR3 size: 15 residues. Trimming cost V 1 base and J 5 bases; bases outside gene matches: 6. CDR1 and CDR2 (germline): LGHNA, YSLEER.

The V call is TRBV10-3, the J call TRBJ2-2; the D is unclear. Germline CDR1 reads ENHRY; CDR2 reads SYGVKD. V was shortened by 0 bases and J by 5 bases, with 4 bases between the two germline ends. The CDR3 contains 13 residues. CDR3 in amino acids: CAISESQTGELFF. CDR3 coding DNA: TGTGCCATCAGTGAGTCACAGACCGGGGAGCTGTTTTTT.

This chain joins TRBV7-2 and TRBJ2-7; tentative D call: TRBD1 (5 bases). V gave up 5 bases and J gave up 6 bases, with 17 bases separating them. CDR3 size: 14 residues. CDR1 SGHTA and CDR2 FQGNSA come from the germline V gene. CDR3 in amino acids: CASSQSRVSGEQYF. The CDR3 region has the DNA TGTGCCAGCAGCCAATCCAGGGTTTCGGGCGAGCAGTACTTC.

In its sample, this clone was seen once. This rearrangement joins TRBV27 to TRBJ2-7, with 9 bases fitting TRBD1. Germline CDR1 MNHEY, CDR2 SMNVEV (reference sequence). J lost 4 bases, V lost 0 bases, and 4 bases had no gene match. The CDR3 is 15 amino acids. The CDR3 DNA is TGTGCCAGCAGTTTATCCGGGACAGGGCCGTACGAGCAGTACTTC. Its protein product is CASSLSGTGPYEQYF.